This T cell receptor (beta chain) was found in a study of blood T cell repertoires in COVID-19. Original processing notes: Reference gene primers were amplified, and this amplification served to estimate nucleated cell counts. This table comes from immunoSEQ multiplex PCR, and its TCRdb copy is limited to in-frame clones, with some not included. The V and J calls and the clone size are those of that table, but D and trimming were determined from the DNA. The repertoire has approximately 100,000 clones, 85% to 90% of them found once; the top ten carry roughly 4.9%. This clone is a singleton in its sample. The germline V gene encodes CDR1 SEHNR and CDR2 FQNEAQ (reference sequence). This CDR3 region has 15 residues. J was trimmed by 6 bases and V by 3 bases; bases with no gene match: 7.

The source of this sequence is an elderly woman with active COVID-19. The chain recombines TRBV7-9 with TRBJ2-1; 8 nucleotides match TRBD1. Sequenced input: peripheral blood. The CDR3 here is CASSLAQGAANEQFF. The CDR3 DNA reads TGTGCCAGCAGCTTGGCTCAGGGGGCGGCCAATGAGCAGTTCTTC.